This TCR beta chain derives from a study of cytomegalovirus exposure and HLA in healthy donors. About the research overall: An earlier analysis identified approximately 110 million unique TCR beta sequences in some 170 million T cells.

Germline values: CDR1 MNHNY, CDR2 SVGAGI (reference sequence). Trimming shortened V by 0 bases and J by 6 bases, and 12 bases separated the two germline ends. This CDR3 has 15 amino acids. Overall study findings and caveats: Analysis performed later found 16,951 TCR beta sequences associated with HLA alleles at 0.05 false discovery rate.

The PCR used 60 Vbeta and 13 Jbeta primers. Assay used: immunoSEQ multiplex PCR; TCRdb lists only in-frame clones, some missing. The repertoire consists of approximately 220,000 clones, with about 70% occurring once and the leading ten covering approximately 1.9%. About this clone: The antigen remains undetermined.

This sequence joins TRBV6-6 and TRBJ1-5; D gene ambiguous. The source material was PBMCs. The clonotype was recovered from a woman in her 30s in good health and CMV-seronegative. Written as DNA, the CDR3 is TGTGCCAGCAGTTACTCACTAGGGCTAGTTCAGCCCCAGCATTTT. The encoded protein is CASSYSLGLVQPQHF.